This is a list of T cell receptor beta chains from one sample in a study of T cells after yellow fever vaccination. MiXCR was run by TCRdb on the 5' RACE reads, yielding one entry per CDR3 protein. The repertoire holds about 630,000 distinct CDR3 sequences, with around an eighth as singletons. The sequencing here drew on PBMCs, taken on the day of the yellow fever booster vaccination. Every receptor here comes from a man aged 25 to 45 who received the YFV17D yellow fever vaccine. The CDR3 runs from the conserved cysteine through the conserved F or W. The D gene is left open where the match is weak. Clone size appears in some rows only: once, few, many, or a class for an expanded clone.

>.|TRBV27|TRBD2|TRBJ2-7
TGTGCCAGCAGTTCGGCAGGGGGCATCCTAGCGGGAGAACAGTACTTC
CASSSAGGILAGEQYF
>few|TRBV20-1|.|TRBJ2-1
TGCAGTGCTAGGGCCCGGACATCATACAATGAGCAGTTCTTC
CSARARTSYNEQFF
>few|TRBV7-9|.|TRBJ2-2
TGTGCCTATACGCTACCACCCGCGAACACCGGGGAGCTGTTTTTT
CAYTLPPANTGELFF
>.|TRBV5-4|.|TRBJ2-7
TGTGCCAGCAGCTTGGTTAACTACGAGCAGTACTTC
CASSLVNYEQYF
>.|TRBV27|TRBD2|TRBJ2-1
TGTGCCAGCAGTTTTCCCCTAGCGGGAACGGATGAGCAGTTCTTC
CASSFPLAGTDEQFF
>.|TRBV7-3|.|TRBJ2-3
TGTGCCAGCAGGTCTAGCGCGTCTAGCACAGATACGCAGTATTTT
CASRSSASSTDTQYF
>.|TRBV20-1|TRBD1|TRBJ1-4
TGCAGTGCACCGGGACAGGGAGGCGAAAAACTGTTTTTT
CSAPGQGGEKLFF
>many|TRBV11-3|.|TRBJ2-2
TGTGCCAGCAGCTCGACTACCGGGGAGCTGTTTTTT
CASSSTTGELFF
>many|TRBV21-1|.|TRBJ2-3
TGTGCCAGCAGCAGTGAGCGGAGCACAGATACGCAGTATTTT
CASSSERSTDTQYF
>few|TRBV10-3|.|TRBJ2-7
TGTGCCATCAGTGGAGACAGAGAGCAGTACTTC
CAISGDREQYF
>few|TRBV2|.|TRBJ1-5
TGTGCCAGCAGCGATCGGACAATTAATCAGCCCCAGCATTTT
CASSDRTINQPQHF
>.|TRBV4-3|.|TRBJ1-1
TGCGCCAGCAGCCGATCTAGGAACACTGAAGCTTTCTTT
CASSRSRNTEAFF
>.|TRBV20-1|.|TRBJ2-5
TGTTCTGGTGGACTTTATGCCTCAGAGACCCAGTACTTC
CSGGLYASETQYF
>few|TRBV6-2/TRBV6-3|.|TRBJ1-2
TGTGCCAGCAGCCGAGGATCAGGCAACTATGGCTACACCTTC
CASSRGSGNYGYTF
>few|TRBV6-5|.|TRBJ2-2
TGTGCCAGCAGTCCCAGGACCCGAAACACCGGGGAGCTGTTTTTT
CASSPRTRNTGELFF
>.|TRBV20-1|.|TRBJ2-7
TGCAGTGCTAGAGAGCCTGGGGGGAAATACGCTAACGAGCAGTACTTC
CSAREPGGKYANEQYF
>few|TRBV4-3|.|TRBJ2-6
TGCGCCAGCAGCCAAGACGGTGTACCGGGGGCCAACGTCCTGACTTTC
CASSQDGVPGANVLTF
>.|TRBV28|TRBD1|TRBJ2-7
TGTGCCAGCGGGACAGGGAGACCCTACGAGCAGTACTTC
CASGTGRPYEQYF
>.|TRBV21-1|.|TRBJ2-1
TGTGCCAGCAGCAAACGGGAACCTGAGCAGTTCTTC
CASSKREPEQFF
>.|TRBV6-1|.|TRBJ2-7
TGTGCCAGCAGTGATGGAGGGACGCCCGTAATAAAGACGAAGTCCTACGAGCAGTACTTC
CASSDGGTPVIKTKSYEQYF
>few|TRBV7-2|.|TRBJ2-3
TGTGCCAGCAGCTTAAAGGTCCCCAGGACTTACACAGATACGCAGTATTTT
CASSLKVPRTYTDTQYF
>few|TRBV6-5|.|TRBJ2-7
TGTGCCAGCAGTTACTCGAGCGACGAGCAGTACTTC
CASSYSSDEQYF
>few|TRBV20-1|.|TRBJ1-5
TGCAGTGCCCCCATGGTCGGGGATCAGCCCCAGCATTTT
CSAPMVGDQPQHF
>many|TRBV10-3|.|TRBJ2-1
TGTGCCATCAGTGAGTCTGGTAGCACGTCGGGTGAGCAGTTCTTC
CAISESGSTSGEQFF
>few|TRBV27|.|TRBJ2-1
TGTGCCAGCAGTTTTTCATCGTACTACAATGAGCAGTTCTTC
CASSFSSYYNEQFF
>.|TRBV9|.|TRBJ2-1
TGTGCCAGCAGCGTAGCTTCAGGTTGGGGTAGCTCCGGAGGGTCCTACAATGAGCAGTTCTTC
CASSVASGWGSSGGSYNEQFF
>.|TRBV30|TRBD2|TRBJ2-7
TGTGCCTGGAGAGACCCGGGGGGGGAGCAGTACTTC
CAWRDPGGEQYF
>.|TRBV6-5|.|TRBJ1-2
TGTGCCAGCAGTTACGGGGCCGGGGATGACTATGGCTACACCTTC
CASSYGAGDDYGYTF
>.|TRBV12-3/TRBV12-4|.|TRBJ2-5
TGTGCCAGCAGTGGGGGATTCCAAGAGACCCAGTACTTC
CASSGGFQETQYF
>.|TRBV27|TRBD1|TRBJ1-1
TGTGCCAGCAGTCGAGAGGGGACAGCTTGGGCTGAAGCTTTCTTT
CASSREGTAWAEAFF
>many|TRBV20-1|.|TRBJ2-5
TGCAGTGCTCACTGGGGAGAGACCCAGTACTTC
CSAHWGETQYF
>.|TRBV29-1|.|TRBJ1-2
TGCAGCGTTGTAGGGGATGGCTACACCTTC
CSVVGDGYTF
>.|TRBV4-3|TRBD2|TRBJ2-1
TGCGCCAGCCGGCTAGCGGGAGCTAGTGAGCAGTTCTTC
CASRLAGASEQFF
>few|TRBV6-1|TRBD2|TRBJ2-7
TGTGCCAGCAGTGGCCCCGAGGCTAGCGGGAGGTACAACTACGAGCAGTACTTC
CASSGPEASGRYNYEQYF
>.|TRBV5-1|.|TRBJ2-7
TGCGCCAGCAGCTTCCTGGGGAGAAGCTCCTACGAGCAGTACTTC
CASSFLGRSSYEQYF
>few|TRBV3-1|.|TRBJ2-1
TGTGCCAGCAGCCACAGGGGGGGTGAGCAGTTCTTC
CASSHRGGEQFF
>many|TRBV4-2|.|TRBJ2-4
TGTGCCAGCAGCCAAGATTTGGACGTTCCAGGCCAAGGACTAGCCAAAAACATTCAGTACTTC
CASSQDLDVPGQGLAKNIQYF
>.|TRBV5-1|.|TRBJ2-3
TGCGCCAGCAGCTTGGGGCAAAGCGGCCCAGATACGCAGTATTTT
CASSLGQSGPDTQYF
>.|TRBV29-1|TRBD1|TRBJ2-5
TGCAGCGGGACAGGGTGGTACCAAGAGACCCAGTACTTC
CSGTGWYQETQYF
>many|TRBV3-1|.|TRBJ2-1
TGTGCCAGCAGCCAAGTTGGCAGATCAGAGCAGTTCTTC
CASSQVGRSEQFF
>many|TRBV12-3/TRBV12-4|.|TRBJ2-3
TGTGCCAGCGCACTGGAGGGTCAGGTAGATACGCAGTATTTT
CASALEGQVDTQYF
>few|TRBV6-4|TRBD2|TRBJ2-1
TGTGCCAGCAGCCGCCTAGCGGGACGAAACAATGAGCAGTTCTTC
CASSRLAGRNNEQFF
>.|TRBV7-9|.|TRBJ2-5
TGTGCCAGCAGCCCTCGGAGGGCCGGGGAGACCCAGTACTTC
CASSPRRAGETQYF
>few|TRBV10-1|TRBD2|TRBJ2-5
TGCGCCAGCAGTGAGTCCCCACTAGCGGCCCAAGAGACCCAGTACTTC
CASSESPLAAQETQYF
>.|TRBV6-1|.|TRBJ2-1
TGTGCCAGCGCTCGGGTAAATGAGCAGTTCTTC
CASARVNEQFF
>.|TRBV28|TRBD1|TRBJ2-1
TGTGCCAGCAGTATAGGACAGGGTCGGCAGTTCTTC
CASSIGQGRQFF
>.|TRBV6-1|.|TRBJ2-7
TGTGCCAGCAGTCGGGTGAGCTCCTACGAGCAGTACTTC
CASSRVSSYEQYF
>.|TRBV5-1|.|TRBJ2-3
TGCGCCAGCAGCGCCGACGGGAGCACAGATACGCAGTATTTT
CASSADGSTDTQYF
>few|TRBV7-6|.|TRBJ2-1
TGTGCCAGCAGCCCGACTCCCGCACTTTACAATGAGCAGTTCTTC
CASSPTPALYNEQFF
>few|TRBV20-1|.|TRBJ2-5
TGCAGTGCTAGAATGGGACGGGAGTTATCGGAGACCCAGTACTTC
CSARMGRELSETQYF
>.|TRBV7-2|.|TRBJ2-7
TGTGCCAGCAGCTTAGCGCCGGGACCCGGTTACGAGCAGTACTTC
CASSLAPGPGYEQYF
>.|TRBV11-3|.|TRBJ2-7
TGTGCCAGCAGCTTAGATGGGGCGCGGGACTACGAGCAGTACTTC
CASSLDGARDYEQYF
>.|TRBV19|TRBD1|TRBJ1-2
TGTGCCAGTACCCTAAGCAGGGGGTCATTGGGTCGCACCTTC
CASTLSRGSLGRTF
>.|TRBV18|TRBD1|TRBJ2-3
TGTGCCAGCTCACCAGGGACAGGGGGCCGACTCACAGATACGCAGTATTTT
CASSPGTGGRLTDTQYF